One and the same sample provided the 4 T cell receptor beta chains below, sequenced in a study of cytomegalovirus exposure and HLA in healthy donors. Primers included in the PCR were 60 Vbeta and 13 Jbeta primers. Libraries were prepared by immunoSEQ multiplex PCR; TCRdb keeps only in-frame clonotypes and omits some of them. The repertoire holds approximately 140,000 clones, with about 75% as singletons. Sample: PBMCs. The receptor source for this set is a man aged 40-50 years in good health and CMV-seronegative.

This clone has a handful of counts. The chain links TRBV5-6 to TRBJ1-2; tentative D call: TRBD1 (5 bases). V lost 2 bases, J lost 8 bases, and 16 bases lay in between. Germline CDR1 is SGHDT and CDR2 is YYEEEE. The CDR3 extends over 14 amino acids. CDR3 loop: CASSFLGEGRGYTF. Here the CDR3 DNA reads TGTGCCAGCAGCTTTCTCGGGGAGGGGCGAGGCTACACCTTC.

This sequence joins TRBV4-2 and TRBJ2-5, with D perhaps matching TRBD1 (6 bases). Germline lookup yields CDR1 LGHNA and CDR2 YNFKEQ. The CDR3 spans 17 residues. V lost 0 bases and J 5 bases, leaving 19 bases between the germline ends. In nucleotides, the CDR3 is TGTGCCAGCAGCCAAGATTCGGCAGGCAGGGGACGCGAGACCCAGTACTTC. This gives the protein CASSQDSAGRGRETQYF.

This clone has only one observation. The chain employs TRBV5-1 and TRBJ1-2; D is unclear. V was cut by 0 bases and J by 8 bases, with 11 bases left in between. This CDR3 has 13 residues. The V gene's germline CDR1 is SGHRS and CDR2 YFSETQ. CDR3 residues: CASSLGPAGGYTF. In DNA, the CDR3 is TGCGCCAGCAGCTTGGGGCCGGCGGGGGGCTACACCTTC.

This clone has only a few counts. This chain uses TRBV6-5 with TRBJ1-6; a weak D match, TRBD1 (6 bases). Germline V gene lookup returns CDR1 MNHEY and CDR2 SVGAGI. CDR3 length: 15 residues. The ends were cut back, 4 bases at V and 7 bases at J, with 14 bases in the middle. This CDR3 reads CASSFLQGRNSPLHF. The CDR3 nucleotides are TGTGCCAGCAGTTTCCTACAGGGAAGGAATTCACCCCTCCACTTT.